This is a list of T cell receptor beta chains from one sample in a study of T cells expressing NK-cell markers. From its re-call of the 5' RACE reads, TCRdb lists each CDR3 protein once, without DNA. This table lists about 140,000 distinct CDR3 sequences. Input material: blood T cells: a sorted CD56 or NKG2C T cell subset, CD4+ or CD8+ T cells, or bulk PBMC T cells (not recorded which). Receptor source: a man aged 18 to 35 in good health. Each CDR3 is given with its conserved first and last residue. Fields, in order: J gene, CDR3 length, V gene, CDR3 protein.

J: TRBJ2-5
length: 15
V: TRBV5-1
CDR3: CASSLVAGPQETQYF

J: TRBJ1-2
length: 15
V: TRBV27
CDR3: CASSPTGPSNYGYTF

J: TRBJ2-1
length: 14
V: TRBV13
CDR3: CASSSNGLADRQFF

J: TRBJ2-3
length: 16
V: TRBV3-1
CDR3: CASSQGWTGSVDTQYF

J: TRBJ2-1
length: 16
V: TRBV12-3/TRBV12-4
CDR3: CASSSFDKLEGNEQFF

J: TRBJ2-7
length: 15
V: TRBV6-2/TRBV6-3
CDR3: CASRPRGSVTYEQYF

J: TRBJ2-2
length: 15
V: TRBV4-2
CDR3: CASSVGGRPGEELFF

J: TRBJ2-5
length: 14
V: TRBV7-8
CDR3: CASSFWDRQETQYF

J: TRBJ1-2
length: 11
V: TRBV5-4
CDR3: CASSLDYGYTF

J: TRBJ2-1
length: 14
V: TRBV7-2
CDR3: CASRAGGDPDEQFF

J: TRBJ2-2
length: 16
V: TRBV11-3
CDR3: CASRPGAGENTGELFF

J: TRBJ2-1
length: 16
V: TRBV25-1
CDR3: CASSSTSFSPYNEQFF

J: TRBJ2-7
length: 15
V: TRBV7-2
CDR3: CASSLGSGRGYEQYF

J: TRBJ2-2
length: 13
V: TRBV20-1
CDR3: CSLPDSNTGELFF

J: TRBJ2-1
length: 11
V: TRBV11-2
CDR3: CASSALVGSFF

J: TRBJ1-1
length: 13
V: TRBV5-1
CDR3: CASFAGQNTEAFF

J: TRBJ2-7
length: 14
V: TRBV6-2/TRBV6-3
CDR3: CASSYSGGSHEQYF

J: TRBJ2-1
length: 13
V: TRBV2
CDR3: CASKGGTAREQFF

J: TRBJ2-6
length: 16
V: TRBV28
CDR3: CASSFNTGTGANVLTF

J: TRBJ2-3
length: 15
V: TRBV4-3
CDR3: CASSQESREGDTQYF

J: TRBJ2-2
length: 16
V: TRBV5-5
CDR3: CASSPLAGETTGELFF

J: TRBJ2-5
length: 15
V: TRBV19
CDR3: CASSTGLASQETQYF

J: TRBJ2-1
length: 16
V: TRBV11-2
CDR3: CASSLYAGDGLNEQFF

J: TRBJ2-1
length: 16
V: TRBV25-1
CDR3: CASSEFGLAGDNEQFF

J: TRBJ1-2
length: 13
V: TRBV19
CDR3: CASGQGLVYGYTF

J: TRBJ1-5
length: 15
V: TRBV19
CDR3: CASSIPGQGYQPQHF

J: TRBJ2-3
length: 16
V: TRBV9
CDR3: CASSVLAGGGTDTQYF

J: TRBJ2-1
length: 14
V: TRBV5-4
CDR3: CASSSWDRDNEQFF

J: TRBJ2-1
length: 12
V: TRBV30
CDR3: CAWTPGGAEQFF

J: TRBJ1-6
length: 17
V: TRBV12-3/TRBV12-4
CDR3: CASSLPSRGFYNSPLHF

J: TRBJ2-3
length: 14
V: TRBV2
CDR3: CASGRRLDFHTQYF

J: TRBJ2-7
length: 17
V: TRBV7-2
CDR3: CASSLGPSGDLSYEQYF